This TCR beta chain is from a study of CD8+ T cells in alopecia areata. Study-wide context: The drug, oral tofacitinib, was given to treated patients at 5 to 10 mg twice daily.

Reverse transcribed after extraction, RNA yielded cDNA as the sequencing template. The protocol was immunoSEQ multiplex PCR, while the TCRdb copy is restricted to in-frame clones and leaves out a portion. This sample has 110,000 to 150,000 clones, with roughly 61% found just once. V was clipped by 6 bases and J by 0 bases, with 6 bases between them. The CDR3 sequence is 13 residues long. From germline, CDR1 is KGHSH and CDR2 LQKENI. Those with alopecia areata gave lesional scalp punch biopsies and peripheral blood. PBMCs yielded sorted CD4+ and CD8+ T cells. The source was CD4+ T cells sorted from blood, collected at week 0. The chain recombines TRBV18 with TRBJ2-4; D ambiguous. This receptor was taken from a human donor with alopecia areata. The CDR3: CASSLLAKNIQYF. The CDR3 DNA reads TGTGCCAGCTCCCTCCTAGCCAAAAACATTCAGTACTTC. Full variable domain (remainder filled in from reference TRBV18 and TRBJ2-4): NAGVMQNPRHLVRRRGQEARLRCSPMKGHSHVYWYRQLPEEGLKFMVYLQKENIIDESGMPKERFSAEFPKEGPSILRIQQVVRGDSAAYFCASSLLAKNIQYFGAGTRLSVL.